This TCR beta chain was recorded in a study of T-cell reconstitution after alpha-beta-depleted transplantation in children. The V segment lost 0 bases and the J segment 1 base; nucleotides outside the gene matches: 10. Germline V CDR1 and CDR2: SGHNT, YYREEE (reference sequence). The CDR3 covers 19 residues. A note on this clonotype: Its target is not known.

Study observations and caveats: The study traced high day-60 TCRbeta diversity in some patients to surviving recipient T cells and thymic progenitors. T-cell numbers and diversity one year post-transplant derived largely from freshly generated T cells. About two months after transplant, alpha-beta T cells reportedly came from several hundred expanded graft clones.

The TCRbeta library incorporated unique molecular identifiers. TCRdb reanalysed the PCR reads using MiXCR and keeps one entry per CDR3 protein. The top ten hold less than 40% of the sample, which has approximately 500,000 distinct CDR3 sequences, about a quarter seen once. The J gene is TRBJ2-1, the V gene TRBV5-4; 10 positions agree with TRBD2. The sample here was PBMCs, taken before TCRalphabeta/CD19-depleted stem cell transplant. This clonotype originated in a boy under two years old with Wiskott-Aldrich syndrome, due to receive a stem cell transplant. CDR3 in DNA: TGTGCCAGCAGCTTGGTGGCTAGCGGGAGATGGGGGTCCTACAATGAGCAGTTCTTC. Protein product: CASSLVASGRWGSYNEQFF.